The clone carrying this T cell receptor beta chain was detected only a few times. Seattle's cohort entered during active infection and was followed longitudinally. These data belong to a study of blood T cell repertoires in COVID-19. Background on the study: Acute and convalescent COVID-19 samples came from the United States, Italy and Spain.

Under the authors' procedure: From reference gene primer amplification, estimates of nucleated cell counts were derived. Produced via immunoSEQ multiplex PCR; TCRdb's table is partial and in-frame only. The DNA gave D and trimming, while V, J and clone size come from that table. The sample records about 320,000 clones, 70% to 90% being singletons. This CDR3 comprises 15 residues. Germline-derived CDR1 and CDR2 are MDHEN and SYDVKM. V was pared by 5 bases and J by 2 bases, with 15 bases between. The TCR originated in a woman in her twenties or thirties with COVID-19, enrolled during active disease. What was sequenced was peripheral blood. V gene TRBV28 combines with J gene TRBJ1-2, with D tentatively TRBD1 (5 bases). CDR3 sequence (DNA): TGTGCCAGCAGTCCCAGGGTCCGTCTAAACTATGGCTACACCTTC. Amino acids: CASSPRVRLNYGYTF.